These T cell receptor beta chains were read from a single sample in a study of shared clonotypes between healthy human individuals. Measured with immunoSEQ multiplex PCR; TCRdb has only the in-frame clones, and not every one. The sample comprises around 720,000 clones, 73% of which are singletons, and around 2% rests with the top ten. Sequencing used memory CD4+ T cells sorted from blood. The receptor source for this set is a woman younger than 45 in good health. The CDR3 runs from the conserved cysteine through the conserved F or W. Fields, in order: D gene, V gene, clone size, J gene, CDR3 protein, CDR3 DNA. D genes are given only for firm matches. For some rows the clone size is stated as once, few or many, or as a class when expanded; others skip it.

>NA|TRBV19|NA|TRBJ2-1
CASSIGRGSYNEQFF
TGTGCCAGTAGTATAGGCAGGGGCTCCTACAATGAGCAGTTCTTC
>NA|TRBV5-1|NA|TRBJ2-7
CASSTEYEQYF
TGCGCCAGCAGCACTGAATACGAGCAGTACTTC
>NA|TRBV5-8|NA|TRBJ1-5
CASRGQGLYNQPQHF
TGTGCCAGCAGGGGGCAGGGCCTGTACAATCAGCCCCAGCATTTT
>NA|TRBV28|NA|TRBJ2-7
CASFRSDDIGAEQYF
TGTGCCAGCTTTCGGTCCGACGACATCGGAGCCGAGCAGTACTTC
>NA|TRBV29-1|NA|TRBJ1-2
CSVVLSSTYGYTF
TGCAGCGTTGTGTTATCCAGTACTTATGGCTACACCTTC
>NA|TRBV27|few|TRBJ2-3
CASSKSDFQSTDTQYF
TGTGCCAGCAGCAAATCGGACTTCCAAAGCACAGATACGCAGTATTTT
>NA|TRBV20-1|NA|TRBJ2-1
CSAYVPNEQFF
TGCAGTGCCTACGTCCCCAATGAGCAGTTCTTC
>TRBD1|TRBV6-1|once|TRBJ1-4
CASNRGSGEKLFF
TGTGCCAGCAACAGGGGTTCAGGTGAAAAACTGTTTTTT
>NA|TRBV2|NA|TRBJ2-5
CAGRGGGETQYF
TGTGCCGGCAGAGGGGGAGGGGAGACCCAGTACTTC
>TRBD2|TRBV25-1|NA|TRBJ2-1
CASTGEPSGRLYEQFF
TGTGCCAGCACCGGGGAGCCTAGCGGGAGATTGTATGAGCAGTTCTTC
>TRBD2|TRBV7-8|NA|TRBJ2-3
CASSLRLAGAGTDTQYF
TGTGCCAGCAGCTTAAGGCTAGCGGGAGCCGGCACAGATACGCAGTATTTT
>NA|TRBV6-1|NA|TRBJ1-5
CASSDSYSNQPQHF
TGTGCCAGCAGTGACTCGTATAGCAATCAGCCCCAGCATTTT
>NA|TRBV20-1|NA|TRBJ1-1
CSAARNTEAFF
TGCAGTGCGGCTCGGAACACTGAAGCTTTCTTT
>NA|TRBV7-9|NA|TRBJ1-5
CASSPGVMSQPQHF
TGTGCCAGCAGCCCCGGGGTCATGTCTCAGCCCCAGCATTTT